The text below deals with one T cell receptor (beta chain). This sample is drawn from a study of shared T cell receptors in the human thymus. The germline V gene encodes CDR1 WNHNN and CDR2 SYGVQD (reference sequence). The CDR3 is made up of 15 amino acids. With V trimmed by 2 bases and J by 8 bases, 9 bases remained unmatched. The protocol was immunoSEQ multiplex PCR, while the TCRdb copy is restricted to in-frame clones and leaves out a portion. The sample contains about 660,000 clones, around nine tenths of which appear only once. This same sample was also taken into another study, of human thymus T cells. From that second work: Resections were taken during corrective heart surgery, and the thymus tissue came from these. There were highly overlapping thymic repertoires among unrelated individuals, as related research reported.

Sequenced sample: thymocytes. The receptor was isolated from a boy under three years old with a congenital heart defect. This chain uses TRBV10-1 with TRBJ2-1; 7 positions match TRBD2. DNA for the CDR3: TGCGCCAGCAGTGAGGTCCTGACTAGCTTGCATGAGCAGTTCTTC. Translated: CASSEVLTSLHEQFF.